The following is a TCR beta chain sequence with its context. The antigen remains undetermined. The assay ran at deep level. As processed by the authors: Filtering of immunoSEQ junctional sequences could not match full-length read filtering. The protocol was immunoSEQ multiplex PCR, while the TCRdb copy is restricted to in-frame clones and leaves out a portion. That table gives V, J and clone size, and the DNA gave D and trimming. The sample lists about 2 million clones; about 95% were seen once. This CDR3 contains 13 residues. Germline-derived CDR1 and CDR2 are SGHNT and YYREEE (reference sequence). V was clipped by 3 bases and J by 3 bases, with 10 bases between them. The data are from a study of shared clonotypes between healthy human individuals. Overall study findings and caveats: Several donors held about 5% of naive CD4 clonotypes in common. Among non-shared clonotypes, generation probabilities were lower than among those shared by all four donors.

Only CD45RO-negative cells positively selected for CCR7 counted as naive CD8 cells, so terminally differentiated effector memory CD45RA+ cells were excluded. Material for sequencing was naive CD8+ T cells sorted from blood. V is TRBV5-4 and J is TRBJ2-7; D remains ambiguous. This sequence was found in a man between 18 and 29 years old in good health. The CDR3 DNA is TGTGCCAGCAGCTATCTACCGCGCTACGAGCAGTACTTC. Amino acids: CASSYLPRYEQYF.